Listed here are 5 T cell receptor beta chains from one sample, sequenced in a study of technical replicates of blood from a handful of donors. Repertoires were generated with immunoSEQ multiplex PCR, while TCRdb's copy carries only in-frame clones and drops some. There are 80,000 to 95,000 clones in the sample; about 90% occur only once, and about 0.27% lies in the top ten. What was sequenced was T cells isolated from PBMCs. These receptor sequences come from a human donor in good health.

This chain uses TRBV5-1 with TRBJ2-7; D possibly corresponds to TRBD1 (5 bases). Trimming cost V 1 base and J 1 base, with 12 bases left between them. The CDR3 has 15 residues. Germline V gene sequence: CDR1 SGHRS, CDR2 YFSETQ. The CDR3 loop reads CASSLYQGGSYEQYF. The CDR3, as DNA: TGCGCCAGCAGCTTGTATCAGGGTGGTTCCTACGAGCAGTACTTC.

This chain connects TRBV4-1 to TRBJ2-5, with 9 bases that match TRBD2. Looked up from germline, CDR1 is MGHRA and CDR2 is YSYEKL. The CDR3 covers 16 residues. The junction had 8 bases not matched to a gene; V was cut back by 1 base and J by 5 bases. The CDR3 spells CASSQGAGGPGETQYF. CDR3 coding DNA: TGCGCCAGCAGCCAAGGGGCGGGGGGGCCGGGGGAGACCCAGTACTTC.

Concerning this clone itself: Different DNA sequences within this sample yield the same CDR3. V is TRBV9 and J is TRBJ2-7, with 11 bases aligning to TRBD2. V lost 2 bases to trimming and J lost 3 bases; unmatched junction nucleotides: 1. This CDR3 has 14 residues. The germline gives CDR1 SGDLS, CDR2 YYNGEE. CDR3 loop: CASSVGTSGYEQYF. The CDR3 nucleotides read TGTGCCAGCAGCGTTGGGACTAGCGGCTACGAGCAGTACTTC.

This chain uses TRBV4-2 with TRBJ2-5, with 14 bases that match TRBD2. CDR1 is LGHNA, CDR2 YNFKEQ, per germline. This CDR3 has 15 amino acids. V shed 4 bases, J shed 3 bases, and the junction held 1 base outside the gene matches. The CDR3 DNA sequence: TGTGCCAGCAGCCCGGGACTAGCGGGGGAAGAGACCCAGTACTTC. Residues: CASSPGLAGEETQYF.

The V call is TRBV10-3, the J call TRBJ2-5; 8 positions match TRBD2. The CDR3 totals 15 residues. Germline-derived CDR1 and CDR2 are ENHRY and SYGVKD. J was trimmed by 2 bases and V by 6 bases; bases with no gene match: 8. CDR3 region: CAISAAGGRQETQYF. The CDR3 DNA follows: TGTGCCATCAGCGCCGCGGGGGGTCGGCAAGAGACCCAGTACTTC.